This T cell receptor beta chain was retrieved from a study of response to subunit inactivated influenza vaccine. Broader study findings: Authors suggested each seasonal flu vaccination may recruit only limited numbers of new T cells.

The CDR3 is 14 amino acids. Germline-derived CDR1 and CDR2 are MDHEN and SYDVKM. V was clipped by 6 bases and J by 6 bases, with 18 bases between them. Using its own MiXCR run on the RT-PCR reads, TCRdb lists one record per CDR3 protein. Of hundreds of thousands of distinct CDR3 sequences listed, less than 20% are singletons. In this sample, this clonotype turned up a few times. Its antigen remains unidentified. This clonotype originated in a man between 45 and 60 years old who received an inactivated influenza vaccine. This chain joins TRBV28 and TRBJ2-7; tentatively, D is TRBD1 (6 bases). Here the sequenced sample was PBMCs from blood, taken roughly 12 days after vaccination. This CDR3 is CASRLEGQWGEQYF. The CDR3 nucleotides are TGTGCCAGCAGGCTTGAAGGACAGTGGGGCGAGCAGTACTTC.